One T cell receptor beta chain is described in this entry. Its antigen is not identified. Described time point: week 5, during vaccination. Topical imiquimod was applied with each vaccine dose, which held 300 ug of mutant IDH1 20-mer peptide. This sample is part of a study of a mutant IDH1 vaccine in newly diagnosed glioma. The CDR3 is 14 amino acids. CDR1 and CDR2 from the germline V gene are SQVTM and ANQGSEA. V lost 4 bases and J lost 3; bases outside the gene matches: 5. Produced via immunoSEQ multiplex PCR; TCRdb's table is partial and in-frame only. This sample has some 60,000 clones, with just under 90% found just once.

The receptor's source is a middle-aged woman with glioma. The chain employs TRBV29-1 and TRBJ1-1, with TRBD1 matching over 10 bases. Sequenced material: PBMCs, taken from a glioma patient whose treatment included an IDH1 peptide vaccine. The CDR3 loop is CSVGGTGVYTEAFF. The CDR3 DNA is TGCAGCGTTGGGGGGACAGGGGTTTACACTGAAGCTTTCTTT.